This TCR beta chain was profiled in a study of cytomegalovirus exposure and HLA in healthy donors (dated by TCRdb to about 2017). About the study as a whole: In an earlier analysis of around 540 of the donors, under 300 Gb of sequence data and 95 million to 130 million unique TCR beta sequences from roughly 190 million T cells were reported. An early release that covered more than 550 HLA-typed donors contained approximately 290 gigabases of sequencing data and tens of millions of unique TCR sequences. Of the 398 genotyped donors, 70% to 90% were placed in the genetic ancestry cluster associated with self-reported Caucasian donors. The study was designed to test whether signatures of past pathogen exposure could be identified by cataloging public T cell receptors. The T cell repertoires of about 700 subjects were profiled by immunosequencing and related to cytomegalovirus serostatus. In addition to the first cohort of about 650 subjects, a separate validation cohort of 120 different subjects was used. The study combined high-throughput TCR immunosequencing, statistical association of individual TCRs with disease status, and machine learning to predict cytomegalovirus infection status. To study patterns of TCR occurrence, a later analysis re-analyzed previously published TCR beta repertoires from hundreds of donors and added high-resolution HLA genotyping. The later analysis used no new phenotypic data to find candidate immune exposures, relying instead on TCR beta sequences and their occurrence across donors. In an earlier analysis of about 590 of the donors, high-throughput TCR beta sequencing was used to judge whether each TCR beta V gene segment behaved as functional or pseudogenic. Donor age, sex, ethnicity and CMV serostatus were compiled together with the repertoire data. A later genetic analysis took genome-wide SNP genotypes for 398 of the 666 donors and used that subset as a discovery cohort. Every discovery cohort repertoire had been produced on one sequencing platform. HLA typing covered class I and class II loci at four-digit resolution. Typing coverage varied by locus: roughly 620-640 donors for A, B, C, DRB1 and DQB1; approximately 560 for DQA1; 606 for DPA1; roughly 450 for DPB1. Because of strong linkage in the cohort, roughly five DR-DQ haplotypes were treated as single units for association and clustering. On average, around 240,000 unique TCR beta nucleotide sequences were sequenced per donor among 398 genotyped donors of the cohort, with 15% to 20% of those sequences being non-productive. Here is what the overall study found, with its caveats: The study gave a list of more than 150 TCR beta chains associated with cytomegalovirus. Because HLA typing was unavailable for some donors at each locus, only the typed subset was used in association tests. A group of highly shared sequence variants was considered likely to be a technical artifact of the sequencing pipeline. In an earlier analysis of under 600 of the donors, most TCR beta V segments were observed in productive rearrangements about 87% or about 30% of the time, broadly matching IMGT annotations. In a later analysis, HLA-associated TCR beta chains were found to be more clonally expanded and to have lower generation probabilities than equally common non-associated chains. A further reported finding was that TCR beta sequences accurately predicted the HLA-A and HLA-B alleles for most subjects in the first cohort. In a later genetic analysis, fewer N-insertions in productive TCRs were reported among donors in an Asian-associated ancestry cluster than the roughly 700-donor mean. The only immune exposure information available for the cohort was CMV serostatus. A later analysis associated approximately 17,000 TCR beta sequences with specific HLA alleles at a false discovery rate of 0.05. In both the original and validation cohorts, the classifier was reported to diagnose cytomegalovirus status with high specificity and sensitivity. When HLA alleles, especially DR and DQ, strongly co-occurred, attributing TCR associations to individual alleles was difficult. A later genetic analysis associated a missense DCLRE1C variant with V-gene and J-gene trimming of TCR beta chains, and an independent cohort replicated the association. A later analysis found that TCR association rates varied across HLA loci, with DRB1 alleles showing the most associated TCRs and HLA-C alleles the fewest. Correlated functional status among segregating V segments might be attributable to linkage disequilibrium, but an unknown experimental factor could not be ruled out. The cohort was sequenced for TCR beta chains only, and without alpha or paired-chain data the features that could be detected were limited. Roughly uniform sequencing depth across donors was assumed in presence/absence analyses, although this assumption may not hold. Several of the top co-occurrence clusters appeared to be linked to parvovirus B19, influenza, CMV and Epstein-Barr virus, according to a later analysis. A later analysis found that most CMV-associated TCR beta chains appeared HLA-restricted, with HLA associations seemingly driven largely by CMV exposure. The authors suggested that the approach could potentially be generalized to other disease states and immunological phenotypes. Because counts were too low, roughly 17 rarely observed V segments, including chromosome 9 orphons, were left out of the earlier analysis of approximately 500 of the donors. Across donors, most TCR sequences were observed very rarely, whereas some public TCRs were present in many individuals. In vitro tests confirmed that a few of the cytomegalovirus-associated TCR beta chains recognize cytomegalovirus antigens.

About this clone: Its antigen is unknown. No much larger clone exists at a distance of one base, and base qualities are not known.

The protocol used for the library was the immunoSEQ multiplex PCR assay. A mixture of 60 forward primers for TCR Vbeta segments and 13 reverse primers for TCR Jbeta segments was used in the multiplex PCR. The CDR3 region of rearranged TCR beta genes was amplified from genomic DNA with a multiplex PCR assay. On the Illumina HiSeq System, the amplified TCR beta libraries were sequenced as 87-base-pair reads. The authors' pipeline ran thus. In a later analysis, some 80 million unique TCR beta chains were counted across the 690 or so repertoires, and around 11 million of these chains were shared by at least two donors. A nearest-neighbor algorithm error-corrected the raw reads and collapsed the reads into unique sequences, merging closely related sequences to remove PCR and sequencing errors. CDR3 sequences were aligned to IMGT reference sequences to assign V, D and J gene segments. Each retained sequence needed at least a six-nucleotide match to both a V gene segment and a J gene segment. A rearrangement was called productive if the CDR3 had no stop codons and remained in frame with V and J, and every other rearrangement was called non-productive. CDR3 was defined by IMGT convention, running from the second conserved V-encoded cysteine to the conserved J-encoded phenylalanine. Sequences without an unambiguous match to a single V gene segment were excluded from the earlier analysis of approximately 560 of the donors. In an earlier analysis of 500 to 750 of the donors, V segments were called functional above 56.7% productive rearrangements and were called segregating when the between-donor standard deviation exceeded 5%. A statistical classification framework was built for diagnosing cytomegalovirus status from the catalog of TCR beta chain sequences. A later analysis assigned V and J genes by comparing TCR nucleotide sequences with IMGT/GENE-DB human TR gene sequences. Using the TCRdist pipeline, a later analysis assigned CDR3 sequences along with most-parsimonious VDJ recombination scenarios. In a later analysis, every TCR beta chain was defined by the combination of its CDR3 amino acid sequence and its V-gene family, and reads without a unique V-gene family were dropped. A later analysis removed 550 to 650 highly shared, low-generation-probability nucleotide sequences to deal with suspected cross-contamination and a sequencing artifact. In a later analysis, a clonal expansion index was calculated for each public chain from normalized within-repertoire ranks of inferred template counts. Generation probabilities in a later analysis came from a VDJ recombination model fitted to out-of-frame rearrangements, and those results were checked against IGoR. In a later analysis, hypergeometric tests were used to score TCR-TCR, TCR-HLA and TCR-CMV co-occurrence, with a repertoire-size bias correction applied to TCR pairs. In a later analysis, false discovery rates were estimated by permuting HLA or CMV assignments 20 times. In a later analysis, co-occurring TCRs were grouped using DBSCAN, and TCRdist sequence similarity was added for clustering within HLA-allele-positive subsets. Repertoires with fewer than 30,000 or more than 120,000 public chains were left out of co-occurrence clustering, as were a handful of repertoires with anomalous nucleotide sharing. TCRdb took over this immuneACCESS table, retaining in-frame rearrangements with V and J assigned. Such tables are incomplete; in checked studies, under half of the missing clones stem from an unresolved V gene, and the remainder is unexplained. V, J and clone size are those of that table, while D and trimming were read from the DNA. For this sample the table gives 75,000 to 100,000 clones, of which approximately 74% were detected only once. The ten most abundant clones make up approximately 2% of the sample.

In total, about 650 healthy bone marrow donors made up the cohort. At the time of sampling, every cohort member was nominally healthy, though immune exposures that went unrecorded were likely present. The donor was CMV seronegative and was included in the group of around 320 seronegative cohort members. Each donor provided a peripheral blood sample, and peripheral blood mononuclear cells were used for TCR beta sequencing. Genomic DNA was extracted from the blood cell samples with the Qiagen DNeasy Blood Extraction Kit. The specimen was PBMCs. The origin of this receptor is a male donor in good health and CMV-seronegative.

Here is the DNA: TGTGCCAGCACCACTAAAAAGCATTTT. Its protein is CASTTKKHF. The rearranged segments are TRBV11-3 and TRBJ1-5, with the D gene not clear enough to name. The germline V gene yields SGHNT for CDR1 and YENEEA for CDR2. Between the V and J ends, shortened by 7 bases and 14 bases respectively, the junction contains 9 bases. From the cysteine up to the phenylalanine, the CDR3 has a length of 9 residues. Only the CDR3 portion is preserved as DNA: 27 bases, with reading frame beginning at the first base.